The rows below give T cell receptor beta chains drawn from one sample of a study of CD8 T cells in Susac syndrome. TCRdb reprocessed the immunoSEQ multiplex PCR reads via MiXCR and lists one record per CDR3 protein. The sample shows 110,000 to 150,000 distinct CDR3 sequences, 95% of them seen only once. The sequenced material came from CD4+ T cells from PBMCs. These receptors all come from a human donor with Susac syndrome. Each CDR3 is given with its conserved first and last residue. The D gene is left open where the match is weak. For some rows the clone size is stated as once, few or many, or as a class when expanded; others skip it.

clone size,D gene,CDR3 length,V gene,J gene,CDR3 DNA,CDR3 protein
.,.,16,TRBV13,TRBJ2-5,TGTGCCAGCAGCCGGACCCCCGACCTCGACCAAGAGACCCAGTACTTC,CASSRTPDLDQETQYF
.,.,12,TRBV10-1,TRBJ1-6,TGCGCCAGCAGTGGCCCATCTTCACCCCTCCACTTT,CASSGPSSPLHF
.,TRBD1,15,TRBV25-1,TRBJ2-3,TGTGCCAGCAGTGATTGGACAGGGATGACAGATACGCAGTATTTT,CASSDWTGMTDTQYF
.,.,13,TRBV4-2,TRBJ2-5,TGTGCCAGCAGCCAAGACGCGCAAGAGACCCAGTACTTC,CASSQDAQETQYF
once,TRBD2,14,TRBV14,TRBJ2-3,TGTGCCAGTAGGGGACTAGCGGCATCAGATACGCAGTATTTT,CASRGLAASDTQYF
.,.,13,TRBV11-2,TRBJ2-5,TGTGCCAGCAGCTTCGGACATTTGGAGACCCAGTACTTC,CASSFGHLETQYF
.,TRBD2,18,TRBV5-1,TRBJ2-3,TGCGCCAGCAGCTCCCCGACGACTAGCGGCTCCCGCACAGATACGCAGTATTTT,CASSSPTTSGSRTDTQYF
.,.,12,TRBV29-1,TRBJ2-1,TGCAGCGTTGAAAGGCAGGTCAATGAGCAGTTCTTC,CSVERQVNEQFF
.,TRBD1,15,TRBV7-8,TRBJ1-1,TGTGCCACCCGACAGGGGGGGATTAGGAACACTGAAGCTTTCTTT,CATRQGGIRNTEAFF
.,.,15,TRBV7-8,TRBJ2-2,TGTGCCAGCAGCCCGGGGGCGGTGGTCACCGGGGAGCTGTTTTTT,CASSPGAVVTGELFF
.,.,12,TRBV15,TRBJ2-4,TGTGCCACCAGCAACGGGACTGGCATTCAGTACTTC,CATSNGTGIQYF
.,.,12,TRBV14,TRBJ2-3,TGTGCCAGCAGCGGTATTGAAGATACGCAGTATTTT,CASSGIEDTQYF
once,.,14,TRBV3-1,TRBJ1-5,TGTGCCAGCAGCTCGGCGGGTTCAAATCAGCCCCAGCATTTT,CASSSAGSNQPQHF
.,.,15,TRBV9,TRBJ2-7,TGTGCCAGCAGCGTAGGAATCGACAGAGCCTACGAGCAGTACTTC,CASSVGIDRAYEQYF
.,.,13,TRBV15,TRBJ1-3,TGTGCCACCAGCAGAGCCGAACGGGACACCATATATTTT,CATSRAERDTIYF
.,TRBD2,15,TRBV5-4,TRBJ2-3,TGTGCCAGCAGCTTTCGATCTAGCGGGATAGATACGCAGTATTTT,CASSFRSSGIDTQYF
.,TRBD1,12,TRBV20-1,TRBJ1-2,TGCAGTGCAAGGACAGGGACCTATGGCTACACCTTC,CSARTGTYGYTF
.,TRBD2,14,TRBV29-1,TRBJ2-3,TGCAGCGTTTTGACTAGCGGGGTGGCAGATACGCAGTATTTT,CSVLTSGVADTQYF
once,TRBD2,16,TRBV29-1,TRBJ2-1,TGCAGCGTTGAATCGACTAGCGGGAGAACCTACAATGAGCAGTTCTTC,CSVESTSGRTYNEQFF
.,.,13,TRBV28,TRBJ1-2,TGTGCCAGCAGCCTCTCCGACTCGCGCGGCTACACCTTC,CASSLSDSRGYTF
.,TRBD1,13,TRBV28,TRBJ1-2,TGTGCCAGCAGTAATCCGACAGGGTCTGGCTACACCTTC,CASSNPTGSGYTF
once,.,15,TRBV25-1,TRBJ1-2,TGTGCCAGCAGTTCCACTAATGGGGACGGCTATGGCTACACCTTC,CASSSTNGDGYGYTF
.,TRBD1,13,TRBV5-6,TRBJ2-7,TGTGCCAGCAGCTTCACAGGGGCCTACGAGCAGTACTTC,CASSFTGAYEQYF
.,.,16,TRBV15,TRBJ2-1,TGTGCCACCAGCAGGCTTTCGGGGAGGTACTACAATGAGCAGTTCTTC,CATSRLSGRYYNEQFF
once,.,15,TRBV7-3,TRBJ2-7,TGTGCCAGCAGCTTACTGGGAGGGGGGACCTACGAGCAGTACTTC,CASSLLGGGTYEQYF
.,TRBD1,15,TRBV2,TRBJ1-2,TGTGCCAGCAGTGAAGCCCCCCCCGGGACAGCTGGCTACACCTTC,CASSEAPPGTAGYTF
once,TRBD1,15,TRBV10-3,TRBJ2-7,TGTGCCATCAGTGGAGGACAGGGGGCTTCCTACGAGCAGTACTTC,CAISGGQGASYEQYF
.,.,15,TRBV5-1,TRBJ2-3,TGCGCCAGCAGCTTATTCACAGGTGGACCAGATACGCAGTATTTT,CASSLFTGGPDTQYF
.,.,15,TRBV5-1,TRBJ2-3,TGCGCCAGCAGCTGGAGAGACACTAGCACAGATACGCAGTATTTT,CASSWRDTSTDTQYF
.,TRBD2,13,TRBV20-1,TRBJ2-3,TGCAGTGCTGGAATTAGCGGGAGTGATACGCAGTATTTT,CSAGISGSDTQYF
once,.,15,TRBV4-1,TRBJ2-3,TGCGCCAGCAGCCAAGCCGGGACGACCTCAGATACGCAGTATTTT,CASSQAGTTSDTQYF
once,TRBD1,15,TRBV6-6,TRBJ2-7,TGTGCCAGCAGTTCAAGTCCGGGACAGGGCTACGAGCAGTACTTC,CASSSSPGQGYEQYF
.,TRBD1,18,TRBV2,TRBJ1-5,TGTGCCAGCAGTGTGGACAGGGGGGCAGCGACAAGCAATCAGCCCCAGCATTTT,CASSVDRGAATSNQPQHF
.,TRBD1,13,TRBV15,TRBJ2-7,TGTGCCACGAGTTGGGACAGGAACTACGAGCAGTACTTC,CATSWDRNYEQYF
.,.,15,TRBV3-1,TRBJ2-7,TGTGCCAGCAGCCGTTGGAAGGCCGGGAGCTACGAGCAGTACTTC,CASSRWKAGSYEQYF
.,TRBD2,12,TRBV20-1,TRBJ2-5,TGCAGTGCAGGGAGGGCCCAAGAGACCCAGTACTTC,CSAGRAQETQYF
.,.,13,TRBV5-5,TRBJ2-4,TGTGCCAGCAGCTACCGGGACTTAAACATTCAGTACTTC,CASSYRDLNIQYF
.,.,11,TRBV7-9,TRBJ2-4,TGTGCCAGCAGCTTCTCGGCAGTTCAGTACTTC,CASSFSAVQYF
.,TRBD1,15,TRBV12-3/TRBV12-4,TRBJ1-1,TGTGCCAGCAGTCCGGGGGACAGGTCGAACACTGAAGCTTTCTTT,CASSPGDRSNTEAFF
.,.,14,TRBV5-1,TRBJ2-1,TGCGCCAGCAGCGGGAGGCCCTCCTACAATGAGCAGTTCTTC,CASSGRPSYNEQFF
once,TRBD2,16,TRBV9,TRBJ2-7,TGTGCCAGCAGCGTAGGAGGTAGCGGGGTTTCCTACGAGCAGTACTTC,CASSVGGSGVSYEQYF
.,TRBD2,19,TRBV5-1,TRBJ2-1,TGCGCCAGCAGCTGGCCGACGAGCGGGGGGCCGGACTTATACAATGAGCAGTTCTTC,CASSWPTSGGPDLYNEQFF
.,TRBD1,16,TRBV11-2,TRBJ2-3,TGTGCCAGCAGCGCCTACAGGGGGCACTGGGTAGATACGCAGTATTTT,CASSAYRGHWVDTQYF
once,.,15,TRBV28,TRBJ2-7,TGTGCCAGCGGAGTGGGAGACCCCCGGGCCTACGAGCAGTACTTC,CASGVGDPRAYEQYF
.,TRBD2,14,TRBV4-1,TRBJ2-5,TGCGCCAGCAGCAGACTAGCAGTAGCGGAGACCCAGTACTTC,CASSRLAVAETQYF
.,.,13,TRBV25-1,TRBJ2-1,TGTGCCAGCAGTGCGGGGCCAGGGAGTGAGCAGTTCTTC,CASSAGPGSEQFF
.,TRBD2,14,TRBV28,TRBJ2-7,TGTGCCAGCAGCAGACTAGCGGGGGGATACGAGCAGTACTTC,CASSRLAGGYEQYF
.,.,13,TRBV12-3/TRBV12-4,TRBJ2-1,TGTGCCAGCAATCGGGTCCAGAACAATGAGCAGTTCTTC,CASNRVQNNEQFF
.,.,14,TRBV5-4,TRBJ2-7,TGTGCCAGCAGCACCCTATACAGGGTGCACGAGCAGTACTTC,CASSTLYRVHEQYF